This T cell receptor beta chain is drawn from a study of cytomegalovirus exposure and HLA in healthy donors. Looked up from germline, CDR1 is MGHDK and CDR2 is SYGVNS. Between the trimmed V and J ends, which lost 6 bases and 8 bases, there was a span of 19 bases. The CDR3 has 14 residues. Primers for the PCR totalled 60 Vbeta and 13 Jbeta. Measured with immunoSEQ multiplex PCR; TCRdb has only the in-frame clones, and not every one. The sample holds over 100,000 clones. The source of this sequence is a man aged 30 to 45 in good health and CMV-seronegative. This chain links TRBV25-1 with TRBJ1-2; D call uncertain. Sequencing used PBMCs. CDR3 protein: CASSPAGAVRGYTF. The CDR3 bases are TGTGCCAGCAGCCCGGCGGGCGCTGTCAGGGGCTACACCTTC.